These T cell receptor beta chains were read from a single sample in a study of graft-versus-host responses after intestinal transplantation. Using immunoSEQ multiplex PCR, the repertoire was profiled, and TCRdb retains in-frame clones only, with some absent. The sample has around 7,800 clones, under 70% seen once. Sample: ileum tissue, taken 55 days after transplant. The receptors shown here come from a human patient who received an intestinal transplant, so some T cells may come from the graft donor. Both conserved end residues are part of each CDR3.

TRBV6-5,TRBJ1-6,CASSSPTDYNSPLHF
TRBV4-2,TRBJ2-5,CASSQPSGGEETQYF
TRBV7-6,TRBJ2-3,CASSFLAGYTDTQYF
TRBV7-9,TRBJ2-5,CASSLGRETQYF
TRBV6-5,TRBJ2-4,CATQESGLNIQYF
TRBV18,TRBJ1-1,CASSPQTGPGTEAFF
TRBV6-5,TRBJ2-1,CASRTKAGSLNEQFF
TRBV19,TRBJ2-1,CASSISSGGPYNEQFF
TRBV10-3,TRBJ1-1,CAISAGEPNTEAFF
TRBV29-1,TRBJ2-3,CSVEDTRTQDTQYF
TRBV14,TRBJ1-1,CASSQFQGRGTEAFF
TRBV4-3,TRBJ2-1,CASSQESSGGFNEQFF
TRBV2,TRBJ1-2,CASSGDRAYGYTF
TRBV6-1,TRBJ1-2,CASHDEGGYTF
TRBV2,TRBJ2-4,CASSHWTGGETKNIQYF
TRBV10-2,TRBJ2-3,CASSPAGPLDTQYF
TRBV4-1,TRBJ1-2,CASSPGQGFGYGYTF
TRBV5-4,TRBJ2-5,CASSLVLAGAEQETQYF
TRBV19,TRBJ1-5,CASSGTGAGNQPQHF
TRBV6-1,TRBJ2-1,CASSEVRSSYNEQFF
TRBV7-8,TRBJ2-5,CASSLIPTLETQYF
TRBV27,TRBJ2-3,CASTKKGGGVVGTDTQYF
TRBV19,TRBJ1-5,CASTIGWTGSNQPQHF
TRBV2,TRBJ2-1,CASSDDREDEQFF
TRBV13,TRBJ1-2,CASSSNRGHNYGYTF
TRBV11-1,TRBJ2-3,CASSAPSGDYTDTQYF
TRBV6-4,TRBJ2-3,CASSDSGGATDTQYF
TRBV29-1,TRBJ2-3,CSVERQGPDTQYF
TRBV4-3,TRBJ1-2,CASRDRSVDYGYTF
TRBV7-3,TRBJ2-1,CASSSFASGYNEQFF
TRBV5-6,TRBJ1-2,CASSRDRAHYGYTF
TRBV5-6,TRBJ2-3,CASSQTGDEDTQYF
TRBV29-1,TRBJ2-3,CSVVLGTGDRVGTDTQYF
TRBV27,TRBJ1-2,CASSLTRYYGYTF
TRBV6-1,TRBJ2-1,CASTLSLAVEQFF
TRBV27,TRBJ2-6,CASSRIRDRFYSGANVLTF
TRBV6-5,TRBJ1-2,CASRTGTGVYGYTF
TRBV19,TRBJ2-3,CASSFGQDNTDTQYF
TRBV5-1,TRBJ2-3,CASSFGLAGTDTQYF
TRBV10-3,TRBJ2-3,CAISESGTGTDTQYF
TRBV21-1,TRBJ2-4,CASSRREAKNIQYF